This T cell receptor (beta chain) came from a study of blood T cell repertoires in COVID-19. Study in general: The samples span acute and convalescent COVID-19 from the United States, Italy and Spain.

Repertoires were generated with immunoSEQ multiplex PCR, while TCRdb's copy carries only in-frame clones and drops some. Seen here are approximately 110,000 clones, about nine tenths observed once, and the top ten hold almost 4.5%. V lost 1 base to trimming and J lost 0 bases, with 13 bases between them. This CDR3 is 17 amino acids long. Germline CDR1 reads LGHDT; CDR2 reads YNNKEL (reference sequence). The clonotype originates from a man in his forties or fifties with acute or convalescent COVID-19. Sequences were obtained from peripheral blood. V and J are TRBV3-1 (or the pseudogene TRBV3-2) and TRBJ1-3; D remains unclear. This CDR3 is CASSQVVRASSGNTIYF. The CDR3 region has the DNA TGTGCCAGCAGCCAAGTTGTGCGTGCGAGCTCTGGAAACACCATATATTTT.